The following is a T cell receptor (beta chain) sequence with its context. Method: immunoSEQ multiplex PCR; TCRdb's copy keeps in-frame clones and lacks some. Of fewer than 200,000 clones in the sample, 85% were seen once. The V gene's germline CDR1 is SGHAT and CDR2 FQNNGV. This CDR3 region has 13 residues. The V end was cut by 6 bases, the J end by 7 bases, with 13 bases between. This specimen belongs to a study of cytomegalovirus exposure and HLA in healthy donors. Study-wide background: The approximately 660 first-cohort repertoires shared a platform with the approximately 110 validation repertoires, as reported in a later analysis.

This chain connects TRBV11-2 to TRBJ1-5, with D perhaps TRBD1 (5 bases). Sequencing input: PBMCs. The TCR comes from a man aged 18-30 years in good health and CMV-seropositive. DNA for the CDR3: TGTGCCAGCAGTCTAGACAGAACCCAGCCCCAGCATTTT. It translates to CASSLDRTQPQHF.